These 28 T cell receptor beta chains share one sample of origin, sequenced in a study of OX40 agonist ivuxolimab in advanced cancers. Repertoires were generated with immunoSEQ multiplex PCR, while TCRdb's copy carries only in-frame clones and drops some. Among about 86,000 clones, around nine tenths were seen once, and the ten largest hold 1.1% to 1.5%. This specimen consisted of CD4+ or CD8+ T cells sorted from blood, obtained in a trial of the OX40 agonist ivuxolimab. These receptors were taken from an adult with an advanced solid tumor such as melanoma, head and neck, liver or kidney cancer.

The rearrangement uses TRBV2 and TRBJ1-5; D is perhaps TRBD1 (5 bases). There are 14 residues in the CDR3. Trimming took off 7 bases at V and 3 bases at J, with 13 bases between the two ends. Germline CDR1 SNHLY, CDR2 FYNNEI. CDR3 DNA: TGTGCCAGCACCTCAGGGCGAAACAATCAGCCCCAGCATTTT. Translation: CASTSGRNNQPQHF.

The V gene is TRBV28, the J gene TRBJ1-2; tentative D call: TRBD1 (5 bases). Germline CDR1 MDHEN, CDR2 SYDVKM. V was clipped by 7 bases and J by 3 bases, with 9 bases between them. This CDR3 has 12 amino acids. In DNA, the CDR3 is TGTGCCAGCAATGGCAGGGACTATGGCTACACCTTC. Protein sequence: CASNGRDYGYTF.

The gene calls are TRBV7-9 and TRBJ2-7; 8 positions match TRBD2. CDR3 length: 17 residues. Germline V lookup: CDR1 SEHNR, CDR2 FQNEAQ (reference sequence). V was clipped by 5 bases and J by 2 bases; unmatched bases: 14. For the CDR3, the DNA is TGTGCCAGCAGCCTTGGTGGCTCCCGGGGGGGGCCCTACGAGCAGTACTTC. Its translation: CASSLGGSRGGPYEQYF.

CDR3 DNA: TGTGCCAGCAGCTCCAGGGGAGATGGGGCCAACGTCCTGACTTTC. Translation: CASSSRGDGANVLTF. The rearrangement uses TRBV7-3 and TRBJ2-6; D perhaps matches TRBD1 (6 bases). The germline gives CDR1 SGHTA, CDR2 FQGTGA. This CDR3 region has 15 residues. V was shortened by 4 bases and J by 3 bases, with 10 bases between the two germline ends.

This sequence joins TRBV4-2 and TRBJ2-7, with TRBD2 matching over 10 bases. CDR1 is LGHNA, CDR2 YNFKEQ, per germline. Trimming took 2 bases from V and 3 from J; bases not matched to a gene: 4. CDR3 size: 15 residues. The CDR3 bases are TGTGCCAGCAGCCAACTAGCGGGGGCCCTCTACGAGCAGTACTTC. Its protein is CASSQLAGALYEQYF.

A few counts support this clone. The chain has TRBV15 and TRBJ1-1; D is perhaps TRBD1 (6 bases). V was pared by 1 base and J by 0 bases, with 9 bases between. The CDR3 is 15 residues long. Germline assignment: CDR1 LNHNV and CDR2 YYDKDF (reference sequence). CDR3 residues: CATSRAQGMNTEAFF. CDR3 bases: TGTGCCACCAGCAGAGCACAGGGTATGAACACTGAAGCTTTCTTT.

V and J are TRBV30 and TRBJ1-1; D possibly corresponds to TRBD1 (5 bases). V lost 5 bases and J 0 bases, leaving 13 bases between the germline ends. The CDR3 is made up of 14 amino acids. The germline CDR1 and CDR2 sequences are GTSNPN and SVGIG (reference sequence). CDR3 residues: CAWVRTSLNTEAFF. The CDR3 DNA follows: TGTGCCTGGGTCCGGACATCCTTGAACACTGAAGCTTTCTTT.

The chain links TRBV9 to TRBJ2-7; D is undetermined. The CDR3 extends over 14 amino acids. The V end lost 1 base, the J end lost 2 bases, and 10 bases lay between the germline ends. The germline gives CDR1 SGDLS, CDR2 YYNGEE. In nucleotides, the CDR3 is TGTGCCAGCAGCGTATCCCCAGTGACCTACGAGCAGTACTTC. Its protein is CASSVSPVTYEQYF.

The V call is TRBV7-2, the J call TRBJ2-5; 8 bases match TRBD1. The CDR3 contains 14 residues. The germline gives CDR1 SGHTA, CDR2 FQGNSA. With V trimmed by 7 bases and J by 4 bases, 8 bases remained unmatched. CDR3 DNA sequence: TGTGCCAGCACCCGGGGGACAGGTTCAGAGACCCAGTACTTC. Translated: CASTRGTGSETQYF.

J is TRBJ1-5 and V is TRBV28; no definite D call. Germline CDR1 reads MDHEN; CDR2 reads SYDVKM. Trimming cost V 2 bases and J 3 bases, with 8 bases left between them. The CDR3 length is 14 residues. The CDR3 protein is CASSLHGINQPQHF. The CDR3 DNA reads as TGTGCCAGCAGTTTACACGGAATCAATCAGCCCCAGCATTTT.

This clone was seen a few times. This chain connects TRBV7-9 to TRBJ1-2; D call uncertain. The V end was cut by 1 base, the J end by 7 bases, with 7 bases between. The CDR3 has 12 residues. In germline, CDR1 is SEHNR, CDR2 FQNEAQ (reference sequence). The CDR3 reads CASSLDASGYTF. CDR3 sequence (DNA): TGTGCCAGCAGCTTAGACGCGTCTGGCTACACCTTC.

The J gene is TRBJ1-5, the V gene TRBV18, with no clear D. This CDR3 comprises 15 residues. The germline gives CDR1 KGHSH, CDR2 LQKENI. V was pared by 4 bases and J by 1 base, with 11 bases between. CDR3 nucleotide sequence: TGTGCCAGCTCACTTGAGGTGGGGAGCAATCAGCCCCAGCATTTT. It is translated as CASSLEVGSNQPQHF.

This clone was found a few times. V gene TRBV7-2 combines with J gene TRBJ1-2; D unresolved. Trimming left V 5 bases short and J 8 bases short, with 9 bases between. The CDR3 extends over 11 amino acids. The V gene's germline CDR1 is SGHTA and CDR2 FQGNSA. Written as DNA, the CDR3 is TGTGCCAGCAGCCAGTCAGTAGGCTACACCTTC. This encodes CASSQSVGYTF. The whole variable domain, remainder taken from reference TRBV7-2 and TRBJ1-2, is GAGVSQSPSNKVTEKGKDVELRCDPISGHTALYWYRQSLGQGLEFLIYFQGNSAPDKSGLPSDRFSAERTGGSVSTLTIQRTQQEDSAVYLCASSQSVGYTFGSGTRLTVV.

This clone has only one observation. The gene calls are TRBV10-3 and TRBJ2-1; TRBD2 matches at 9 bases. CDR1 is ENHRY, CDR2 SYGVKD, per germline. V trimming: 6 bases; J trimming: 8 bases; junction bases outside the gene matches: 5. This CDR3 contains 13 residues. The CDR3 protein is CAIRAGGPDEQFF. The CDR3, as DNA: TGTGCCATCAGGGCGGGGGGGCCGGATGAGCAGTTCTTC.

The chain links TRBV27 to TRBJ2-7; 7 nucleotides align to TRBD1. Germline V gene sequence: CDR1 MNHEY, CDR2 SMNVEV (reference sequence). The CDR3 spans 13 residues. Trimming took 2 bases from V and 5 from J; bases not matched to a gene: 3. In nucleotides, the CDR3 is TGTGCCAGCAGTTTACAGGGGGTCCACGAGCAGTACTTC. Translation gives CASSLQGVHEQYF.

This clone was seen a single time. The chain uses TRBV4-1 and TRBJ1-5; maybe TRBD1 (5 bases). The CDR3 spans 15 residues. CDR1 is MGHRA, CDR2 YSYEKL, per germline. Trimming shortened V by 1 base and J by 6 bases, and 13 bases separated the two germline ends. The CDR3 coding sequence is TGCGCCAGCAGCCAAGGTCCGGGGCAAGGTCAGCCCCAGCATTTT. The encoded protein is CASSQGPGQGQPQHF.

The J gene is TRBJ2-6, the V gene TRBV5-1; either TRBD1 or TRBD2 may supply D (5 bases each). Germline values: CDR1 SGHRS, CDR2 YFSETQ. The CDR3 runs 16 residues. The V end lost 0 bases, the J end lost 0 bases, and 7 bases lay between the germline ends. CDR3 residues: CASSLGDDSGANVLTF. The CDR3 DNA follows: TGCGCCAGCAGCTTGGGGGACGACTCTGGGGCCAACGTCCTGACTTTC.

V usage is TRBV10-3 and J usage is TRBJ1-5, with D maybe TRBD1 (5 bases). V was pared by 10 bases and J by 7 bases, with 17 bases between. The CDR3 contains 13 residues. Germline V gene data show CDR1 as ENHRY and CDR2 as SYGVKD. CDR3 coding DNA: TGTGCCACCCGGGGCAGCTTGGGCCAGCCCCAGCATTTT. Encoded protein: CATRGSLGQPQHF.

This chain connects TRBV19 to TRBJ2-1; D not resolved. V was trimmed by 6 bases and J by 7 bases, leaving 16 bases between them. The germline V gene encodes CDR1 LNHDA and CDR2 SQIVND (reference sequence). This CDR3 contains 14 residues. The CDR3 DNA is TGTGCCAGTAGCCTGGCTCGGACCCTGAATGAGCAGTTCTTC. It translates to CASSLARTLNEQFF. Full variable domain (outside the CDR3, taken from reference TRBV19 and TRBJ2-1): DGGITQSPKYLFRKEGQNVTLSCEQNLNHDAMYWYRQDPGQGLRLIYYSQIVNDFQKGDIAEGYSVSREKKESFPLTVTSAQKNPTAFYLCASSLARTLNEQFFGPGTRLTVL.

The V and J genes are TRBV7-3 and TRBJ2-1; 10 bases agree with TRBD2. The CDR3 is 15 residues long. V lost 7 bases to trimming and J lost 7 bases; unmatched junction nucleotides: 10. Germline CDR1 SGHTA, CDR2 FQGTGA. The DNA for the CDR3 is TGTGCCAGCACCTCCGGGACTAGCGCGGGGAATGAGCAGTTCTTC. Translation: CASTSGTSAGNEQFF. Full variable domain (remainder filled in from reference TRBV7-3 and TRBJ2-1): GAGVSQTPSNKVTEKGKYVELRCDPISGHTALYWYRQSLGQGPEFLIYFQGTGAADDSGLPNDRFFAVRPEGSVSTLKIQRTERGDSAVYLCASTSGTSAGNEQFFGPGTRLTVL.

The chain joins TRBV5-1 to TRBJ2-7, with 8 bases matching TRBD2. V lost 0 bases to trimming and J lost 4 bases; unmatched junction nucleotides: 6. Germline V CDR1 and CDR2: SGHRS, YFSETQ. The CDR3 has 15 residues. CDR3 protein: CASSLELAGTYEQYF. CDR3 DNA: TGCGCCAGCAGCTTGGAGCTAGCGGGTACTTACGAGCAGTACTTC.

This clone was detected a few times. This chain uses TRBV30 with TRBJ1-5; D is unresolved. V was pared by 5 bases and J by 0 bases, with 8 bases between. This CDR3 comprises 13 residues. Germline V gene lookup returns CDR1 GTSNPN and CDR2 SVGIG (reference sequence). The CDR3 nucleotides read TGTGCCTGGGGGCGGAATAGCAATCAGCCCCAGCATTTT. Translated, it gives CAWGRNSNQPQHF.

The V call is TRBV19, the J call TRBJ2-3, with TRBD2 matching 15 bases. Unmatched junction bases numbered 2, after V lost 7 bases and J lost 3 bases. The CDR3 runs to 15 residues. The germline V gene has CDR1 LNHDA and CDR2 SQIVND (reference sequence). CDR3 nucleotide sequence: TGTGCCAGTAAGGGGACTAGCGGGAGGACAGATACGCAGTATTTT. Protein sequence: CASKGTSGRTDTQYF.

V and J are TRBV9 and TRBJ2-3, with TRBD2 identical over 9 bases. The CDR3 runs to 17 residues. Losses at the gene ends were 0 bases for V and 5 bases for J; bases not matched to a gene: 10. Germline V gene sequence: CDR1 SGDLS, CDR2 YYNGEE. CDR3 bases: TGTGCCAGCAGCGTAGCTTTAGGTAGCGGGGGCAAAGATACGCAGTATTTT. It specifies CASSVALGSGGKDTQYF. The entire variable domain, with the rest obtained from reference TRBV9 and TRBJ2-3, is as follows: DSGVTQTPKHLITATGQRVTLRCSPRSGDLSVYWYQQSLDQGLQFLIQYYNGEERAKGNILERFSAQQFPDLHSELNLSSLELGDSALYFCASSVALGSGGKDTQYFGPGTRLTVL.

V and J are TRBV15 and TRBJ1-2; no definite D call. Germline CDR1 and CDR2: LNHNV and YYDKDF (reference sequence). V lost 6 bases, J lost 3 bases, and 8 bases lay in between. The CDR3 has 12 residues. The CDR3 region is CATRGRYYGYTF. In DNA, the CDR3 is TGTGCCACCAGAGGCAGGTACTATGGCTACACCTTC.

The gene calls are TRBV5-1 and TRBJ1-4, with 7 bases matching TRBD1. The CDR3 sequence is 15 residues long. Germline V gene data show CDR1 as SGHRS and CDR2 as YFSETQ. With 4 bases clipped from V and 8 bases from J, the junction kept 11 bases outside the gene matches. CDR3: CASSPTGAVGEKLFF. CDR3 coding DNA: TGCGCCAGCAGCCCTACAGGGGCTGTAGGGGAAAAACTGTTTTTT.

This rearrangement joins TRBV2 to TRBJ2-4; 7 bases are shared with TRBD1. The CDR3 sequence is 13 residues long. CDR1 is SNHLY and CDR2 is FYNNEI in the germline V gene. The J segment lost 3 bases and the V segment lost 5 bases, leaving 1 base of the junction unmatched. The CDR3 loop reads CASSWDSKNIQYF. As DNA, the CDR3 is TGTGCCAGCAGTTGGGACAGCAAAAACATTCAGTACTTC.

As concerns this clone: The same CDR3 arises from other DNA sequences in this sample as well. The chain recombines TRBV5-1 with TRBJ2-7; D is ambiguous. The V gene's germline CDR1 is SGHRS and CDR2 YFSETQ. The CDR3 loop spans 11 amino acids. Trimming shortened V by 2 bases and J by 1 base, and 1 base separated the two germline ends. The CDR3 here is CASSFSYEQYF. For the CDR3, the DNA is TGCGCCAGCAGCTTTTCCTACGAGCAGTACTTC.